Described below is a single T cell receptor (beta chain) sequence and its context. The data were taken from a study of blood T cell repertoires in COVID-19. At the level of the study: Spain, Italy and the United States supplied samples that represented acute and convalescent COVID-19. The analysed material was cDNA or gDNA that came from T cells, B-cell-depleted T cells, or PBMCs.

Methods used by the authors: Counts of nucleated cells, estimated from reference gene primer amplification, were obtained. Libraries were prepared by immunoSEQ multiplex PCR; TCRdb keeps only in-frame clonotypes and omits some of them. Clone size and the V and J calls come from that table; the DNA yielded D and trimming. This table has 51,000 or so clones, approximately 89% appearing once. The V end was cut by 4 bases, the J end by 0 bases, with 9 bases between. The CDR3 spans 15 residues. Germline V lookup: CDR1 KGHSH, CDR2 LQKENI. The receptor comes from an elderly man with active or convalescent COVID-19. Sequenced input: peripheral blood. This rearrangement joins TRBV18 to TRBJ1-4, with D possibly TRBD1 on 6 matching bases. The CDR3 bases are TGTGCCAGCTCACTGGACAGAACAACTAATGAAAAACTGTTTTTT. This codes for CASSLDRTTNEKLFF.